The 22 T cell receptor beta chains listed next were all sequenced from one sample in a study of vaccination and CD4 T cells after COVID-19. Oncomine TCR Beta short-read sequencing was applied to DNA from cultured CD4+ T cells. TCRdb recomputed calls from the PCR reads with MiXCR, one row per CDR3 protein. The sample includes roughly 8,400 distinct CDR3 sequences, under 60% of them seen just once. Treatment given: 10-day PBMC culture with coronavirus spike peptide pools or control peptides (ViraFEST assay). The unexposed donor's CD4+ T cells were collected before the COVID-19 pandemic (2011-2018). Their antigens are not known. Sequencing input: CD4+ T cells from blood, cultured in vitro. The receptor source for this set is a human donor in good health.

The chain combines TRBV24-1 with TRBJ1-2; 8 bases align to TRBD1. CDR1 and CDR2 (germline): KGHDR, SFDVKD. V dropped 2 bases and J dropped 8; count of bases not matched to a gene: 18. The CDR3 length is 18 residues. The CDR3 is CATSDWRKTGVEWYGYTF. The CDR3 DNA reads as TGTGCCACCAGTGATTGGAGAAAGACAGGGGTAGAGTGGTACGGCTACACCTTC.

The chain uses TRBV11-2 and TRBJ1-1; D gene uncertain. In germline, CDR1 is SGHAT, CDR2 FQNNGV. This CDR3 region has 15 residues. The V and J ends lost 1 base and 1 base respectively, with 10 bases between them. The CDR3 spells CASSLGTVGNTEAFF. CDR3 bases: TGTGCCAGCAGCTTAGGTACGGTGGGGAACACTGAAGCTTTCTTT.

This chain joins TRBV28 and TRBJ2-7, with 10 bases that match TRBD2. This CDR3 has 16 residues. CDR1 is MDHEN, CDR2 SYDVKM, per germline. The V and J ends lost 5 bases and 3 bases, in that order; junction bases with no gene match: 10. The CDR3 region is CASSPPTSGKGYEQYF. The CDR3 nucleotides are TGTGCCAGCAGTCCACCAACTAGCGGGAAGGGCTACGAGCAGTACTTC. The variable domain in full, completed from reference TRBV28 and TRBJ2-7, reads DVKVTQSSRYLVKRTGEKVFLECVQDMDHENMFWYRQDPGLGLRLIYFSYDVKMKEKGDIPEGYSVSREKKERFSLILESASTNQTSMYLCASSPPTSGKGYEQYFGPGTRLTVT.

Within the sample, this clonotype is medium-sized. The CDR3 region is CASTKTGGTEAFF. The CDR3 DNA reads TGTGCCAGCACTAAAACAGGGGGCACTGAAGCTTTCTTT. This chain links TRBV27 with TRBJ1-1; 8 bases are a match to TRBD1. There are 13 residues in the CDR3. Trimming took 7 bases from V and 4 from J; bases not matched to a gene: 5. Per germline, CDR1 MNHEY and CDR2 SMNVEV (reference sequence).

J is TRBJ2-6 and V is TRBV7-9, with D tentatively TRBD1 (6 bases). Germline-derived CDR1 and CDR2 are SEHNR and FQNEAQ (reference sequence). This CDR3 contains 15 residues. Deletions cut 5 bases from V and 1 base from J, with 9 bases between. CDR3 in amino acids: CASSITGSGANVLTF. The DNA for the CDR3 is TGTGCCAGCAGCATTACAGGGTCTGGGGCCAACGTCCTGACTTTC. The variable domain in full, completed from reference TRBV7-9 and TRBJ2-6, reads DTGVSQNPRHKITKRGQNVTFRCDPISEHNRLYWYRQTLGQGPEFLTYFQNEAQLEKSRLLSDRFSAERPKGSFSTLEIQRTEQGDSAMYLCASSITGSGANVLTFGAGSRLTVL.

A single count supports this clonotype. The chain links TRBV4-1 to TRBJ2-2; TRBD1 or TRBD2 may be the D gene (5 bases each). Germline-derived CDR1 and CDR2 are MGHRA and YSYEKL. V lost 5 bases to trimming and J lost 2 bases, with 9 bases between them. This CDR3 region has 14 residues. This CDR3 is CASSGGSNTGELFF. The CDR3 bases are TGCGCCAGCAGCGGGGGATCTAACACCGGGGAGCTGTTTTTT.

This clonotype was found a few times. V gene TRBV6-2 or TRBV6-3 combines with J gene TRBJ2-1; 9 bases are a match to TRBD2. The CDR3 has 15 residues. The V and J ends lost 6 bases and 2 bases, in that order; junction bases with no gene match: 5. Germline CDR1 MNHEY, CDR2 SVGEGT. The CDR3, as DNA: TGTGCCAGCAGCGAGAGCGGGGGGACCTACAATGAGCAGTTCTTC. Its translation is CASSESGGTYNEQFF.

The V call is TRBV7-2, the J call TRBJ1-5, with D possibly being TRBD1 (5 bases). V lost 6 bases and J 1 base, leaving 13 bases between the germline ends. Per germline, CDR1 SGHTA and CDR2 FQGNSA. CDR3 length: 15 residues. DNA for the CDR3: TGTGCCAGCAGTATGGTACAGGCGAGCAATCAGCCCCAGCATTTT. Translating gives CASSMVQASNQPQHF.

This chain links TRBV19 with TRBJ2-7; D call uncertain. V was shortened by 6 bases and J by 6 bases, with 18 bases between the two germline ends. The germline gives CDR1 LNHDA, CDR2 SQIVND (reference sequence). The CDR3 runs 14 residues. CDR3 DNA sequence: TGTGCCAGTAGCGCGTCCCGAAGCAGGAGCGAGCAGTACTTC. The encoded protein is CASSASRSRSEQYF.

The rearrangement links TRBV20-1 to TRBJ1-2; 7 bases fit TRBD1. The ends lost 2 bases at V and 4 bases at J; junction bases unmatched: 7. Per the germline V gene, CDR1 is DFQATT and CDR2 is SNEGSKA (reference sequence). CDR3 length equals 14 residues. CDR3: CSARHGQAGYGYTF. The CDR3 DNA is TGCAGTGCTAGACACGGACAGGCTGGCTATGGCTACACCTTC.

This clonotype is large in the sample. V gene TRBV30 combines with J gene TRBJ1-6, with D maybe TRBD1 (5 bases). Trimming took 3 bases from V and 7 from J, leaving 19 bases between them. Germline CDR1 is GTSNPN and CDR2 is SVGIG (reference sequence). The length of the CDR3 is 16 residues. The CDR3 nucleotides are TGTGCCTGGAGACCCTCGGACACGTGGCGAAATTCACCCCTCCACTTT. It encodes CAWRPSDTWRNSPLHF.

The table lists this clonotype with a few counts. The gene calls are TRBV12-3 or TRBV12-4 and TRBJ1-3; 10 bases fit TRBD1. V trimming: 6 bases; J trimming: 4 bases; junction bases outside the gene matches: 6. The CDR3 spans 15 residues. CDR3 sequence reads: CASSLGTGVGNTIYF. CDR3 sequence (DNA): TGTGCCAGCAGCCTTGGGACAGGGGTAGGAAACACCATATATTTT.

The chain links TRBV6-1 to TRBJ2-3; perhaps D is TRBD1 or TRBD2 (5 bases each). Germline V gene data show CDR1 as MNHNS and CDR2 as SASEGT. The CDR3 runs 14 residues. Trimming cost V 1 base and J 10 bases, with 15 bases left between them. CDR3 sequence: CASSEEWGRGSQYF. The DNA of the CDR3 is TGTGCCAGCAGTGAAGAATGGGGCCGGGGTTCGCAGTATTTT.

The genes are TRBV18 and TRBJ2-7; D is perhaps TRBD1 or TRBD2 (5 bases each). The V gene lost 5 bases and the J gene lost 2 bases, with 13 bases spanning the gap. CDR3 length equals 14 residues. Germline lookup yields CDR1 KGHSH and CDR2 LQKENI. CDR3 region: CASSDRDAAYEQYF. CDR3 nucleotides: TGTGCCAGCTCAGACCGGGACGCAGCCTACGAGCAGTACTTC.

This chain uses TRBV11-2 with TRBJ1-2, with D unclear. The CDR3 extends over 12 amino acids. Trimming pared 5 bases from V and 6 bases from J, leaving 10 bases between. Per the germline V gene, CDR1 is SGHAT and CDR2 is FQNNGV. The CDR3, as DNA: TGTGCCAGCAGCCGGAGGCGGGATGGCTACACCTTC. Its translation is CASSRRRDGYTF.

The chain combines TRBV9 with TRBJ1-5; a possible D gene is TRBD1 (5 bases). Germline CDR1 SGDLS, CDR2 YYNGEE. The V gene lost 2 bases and the J gene lost 6 bases, with 15 bases spanning the gap. The CDR3 is made up of 15 amino acids. The CDR3 sequence: CASSVGPTGGQPQHF. The CDR3 DNA sequence: TGTGCCAGCAGCGTCGGACCCACTGGGGGTCAGCCCCAGCATTTT.

The genes are TRBV20-1 and TRBJ2-7; unclear D gene. CDR1 and CDR2 (germline): DFQATT, SNEGSKA (reference sequence). The CDR3 loop spans 13 amino acids. V shed 2 bases and J shed 4 bases, with 12 bases lying between them. The CDR3 nucleotides are TGCAGTGCTAGATTCGGTGGTTCGTACGAGCAGTACTTC. Protein: CSARFGGSYEQYF.

The chain uses TRBV20-1 and TRBJ2-3; TRBD2 agrees at 10 bases. The CDR3 extends over 15 amino acids. V dropped 3 bases and J dropped 3; count of bases not matched to a gene: 6. Germline assignment: CDR1 DFQATT and CDR2 SNEGSKA (reference sequence). CDR3 sequence: CSASPVSGRTDTQYF. As DNA, the CDR3 is TGCAGTGCTAGTCCCGTTAGCGGGAGGACAGATACGCAGTATTTT.

The J gene is TRBJ1-3, the V gene TRBV20-1; perhaps TRBD1 as D (6 bases). V was trimmed by 0 bases and J by 8 bases, leaving 14 bases between them. Germline V gene sequence: CDR1 DFQATT, CDR2 SNEGSKA (reference sequence). The CDR3 consists of 14 residues. Here the CDR3 reads CSAREGRGRYTIYF. CDR3 DNA sequence: TGCAGTGCTAGAGAAGGCAGGGGTCGGTACACCATATATTTT.

The chain recombines TRBV7-2 with TRBJ2-7, with 10 bases identical to TRBD2. Germline V gene data show CDR1 as SGHTA and CDR2 as FQGNSA. This CDR3 has 15 amino acids. V was clipped by 2 bases and J by 5 bases; unmatched bases: 6. The CDR3 sequence is CASSLRAGGPHEQYF. The CDR3 nucleotides read TGTGCCAGCAGCTTACGAGCGGGGGGGCCCCACGAGCAGTACTTC.

The chain couples TRBV30 to TRBJ1-2, with D perhaps matching TRBD1 (5 bases). V was clipped by 6 bases and J by 7 bases, with 12 bases between them. Germline V gene data show CDR1 as GTSNPN and CDR2 as SVGIG (reference sequence). The CDR3 loop spans 11 amino acids. DNA of the CDR3: TGTGCCTGTCCTTGGGGCCTTGGCTACACCTTC. Amino acid sequence: CACPWGLGYTF.

This chain uses TRBV5-5 with TRBJ2-3; 7 nucleotides match TRBD1. The CDR3 sequence is 15 residues long. The V and J ends lost 3 bases and 5 bases, in that order; junction bases with no gene match: 9. Germline V gene lookup returns CDR1 SGHKS and CDR2 YYEKEE (reference sequence). DNA of the CDR3: TGTGCCAGCAGCTCCTCCGGGACAGAGCTAGATACGCAGTATTTT. It encodes CASSSSGTELDTQYF.